This entry describes one TCR beta chain. The antigen is undetermined. Sample donors were healthy Caucasian individuals that came from Russia, aged 6 to 90. V was trimmed by 0 bases and J by 3 bases, leaving 11 bases between them. The CDR3 length is 16 residues. The germline CDR1 and CDR2 sequences are SGHVS and FNYEAQ. The sample originates from a study of blood T cells in healthy people across ages. Study-wide points: As naive T cell percentage varied, TCR beta diversity correlated strongly with it. Total diversity from one million sequenced T cells was likely underestimated. More naive CD4+ cells and higher diversity were found in long-lived than in aged donors.

Together with a sample-barcoded 5' primer, a J-beta primer mix was included in a second PCR lasting roughly 6 to 12 cycles. MiXCR was run by TCRdb on the 5' RACE reads, yielding one entry per CDR3 protein. The data show fewer than 2 million distinct CDR3 sequences, around 40% seen once. The specimen was blood. The receptor comes from a human donor in good health. The J gene is TRBJ1-4, the V gene TRBV7-6; possible D gene TRBD1, 5 bases. CDR3 amino acids: CASSLAGAAANEKLFF. Written as DNA, the CDR3 is TGTGCCAGCAGCTTAGCCGGGGCCGCCGCTAATGAAAAACTGTTTTTT.